This T cell receptor beta chain was captured by sequencing in a study of blood T cell repertoires in COVID-19. For the study at large: Material from acute and convalescent COVID-19 was sourced from the United States, Italy and Spain.

V shed 4 bases and J shed 8 bases, with 19 bases lying between them. The germline V gene encodes CDR1 SGHDT and CDR2 YYEEEE. The CDR3 spans 15 residues. Assay used: immunoSEQ multiplex PCR; TCRdb lists only in-frame clones, some missing. The top ten hold 2.2% of the sample, which has about 310,000 clones, over 75% seen once. Recruits, aged roughly 18 to 100 years, lived in some 25 US areas. Participants were placed into cohorts based on the clinical history they reported. Either two negative PCRs, clearance, or symptom resolution qualified Cohort 3 donors as recovered. The receptor comes from a man aged 25 to 40 who had recovered from COVID-19. This chain links TRBV5-6 with TRBJ1-3; D might be TRBD1 (5 bases). The sequenced sample was PBMCs or T cells enriched from blood (not recorded which). The CDR3 region has the DNA TGTGCCAGCAGCCCGGCTCCAGGGTTGACTGACACCATATATTTT. Protein product: CASSPAPGLTDTIYF.